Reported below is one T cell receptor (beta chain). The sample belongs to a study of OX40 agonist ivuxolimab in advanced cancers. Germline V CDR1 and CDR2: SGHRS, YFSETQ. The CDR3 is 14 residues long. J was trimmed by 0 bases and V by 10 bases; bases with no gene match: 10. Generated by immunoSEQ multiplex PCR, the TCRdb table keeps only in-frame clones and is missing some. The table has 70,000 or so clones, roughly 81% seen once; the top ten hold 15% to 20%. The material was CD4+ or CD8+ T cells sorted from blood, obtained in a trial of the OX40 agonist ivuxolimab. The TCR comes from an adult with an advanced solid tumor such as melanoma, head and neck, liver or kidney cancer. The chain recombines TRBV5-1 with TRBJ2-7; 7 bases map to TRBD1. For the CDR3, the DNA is TGCGCCGTTAGACGGGACAGTGTCTCCTACGAGCAGTACTTC. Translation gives CAVRRDSVSYEQYF.